The rows below give T cell receptor beta chains drawn from one sample of a study of blood T cell repertoires in COVID-19. Repertoires were generated with immunoSEQ multiplex PCR, while TCRdb's copy carries only in-frame clones and drops some. This sample yields 200,000 to 300,000 clones, of which approximately 86% are seen a single time; 6% to 9% belongs to the top ten. Sequencing was done on a sample of peripheral blood. These receptor sequences come from a man between 60 and 75 years old who had recovered from COVID-19. CDR3s include the opening cysteine and the closing phenylalanine or tryptophan. The order of the fields is V gene, clone size, D gene, J gene, CDR3 protein, CDR3 DNA. The D gene is left open where the match is weak. Size values are once, few and many counts, or a class for expanded clones, and some rows have none.

V gene: TRBV2
clone size: NA
D gene: NA
J gene: TRBJ1-6
CDR3 protein: CASSEGRYNSPLHF
CDR3 DNA: TGTGCCAGCAGTGAAGGGCGGTATAATTCACCCCTCCACTTT

V gene: TRBV5-1
clone size: NA
D gene: NA
J gene: TRBJ1-6
CDR3 protein: CASSLEVTANNSPLHF
CDR3 DNA: TGCGCCAGCAGCTTGGAAGTTACAGCCAATAATTCACCCCTCCACTTT

V gene: TRBV29-1
clone size: once
D gene: TRBD1
J gene: TRBJ2-2
CDR3 protein: CSVTDRAITGELFF
CDR3 DNA: TGCAGCGTCACCGACAGGGCTATAACCGGGGAGCTGTTTTTT

V gene: TRBV29-1
clone size: NA
D gene: TRBD1
J gene: TRBJ1-1
CDR3 protein: CSGQGPNTEAFF
CDR3 DNA: TGCAGCGGACAGGGACCAAACACTGAAGCTTTCTTT

V gene: TRBV3-1/TRBV3-2
clone size: NA
D gene: TRBD1
J gene: TRBJ1-3
CDR3 protein: CASTSDRAGNTIYF
CDR3 DNA: TGTGCCAGCACCTCCGACAGGGCTGGAAACACCATATATTTT

V gene: TRBV4-1
clone size: NA
D gene: TRBD1
J gene: TRBJ1-6
CDR3 protein: CASSQDQGQGYSPLHF
CDR3 DNA: TGCGCCAGCAGCCAAGACCAGGGACAGGGCTACTCACCCCTCCACTTT

V gene: TRBV10-3
clone size: NA
D gene: TRBD1
J gene: TRBJ2-7
CDR3 protein: CAISAGGYYEQYF
CDR3 DNA: TGTGCCATCAGCGCAGGGGGCTACTACGAGCAGTACTTC

V gene: TRBV7-9
clone size: NA
D gene: NA
J gene: TRBJ2-1
CDR3 protein: CASSFGGHEQFF
CDR3 DNA: TGTGCCAGCAGCTTTGGAGGCCATGAGCAGTTCTTC

V gene: TRBV15
clone size: NA
D gene: NA
J gene: TRBJ1-2
CDR3 protein: CATSRGRGGPYGYTF
CDR3 DNA: TGTGCCACCAGCAGAGGCCGGGGGGGCCCCTATGGCTACACCTTC

V gene: TRBV6-5
clone size: NA
D gene: TRBD1
J gene: TRBJ2-3
CDR3 protein: CASSRRQGTDTQYF
CDR3 DNA: TGTGCCAGCAGTCGGAGACAGGGGACAGATACGCAGTATTTT

V gene: TRBV5-1
clone size: NA
D gene: NA
J gene: TRBJ2-2
CDR3 protein: CASSLNGQSTGELFF
CDR3 DNA: TGCGCCAGCAGCTTGAATGGACAGAGCACCGGGGAGCTGTTTTTT